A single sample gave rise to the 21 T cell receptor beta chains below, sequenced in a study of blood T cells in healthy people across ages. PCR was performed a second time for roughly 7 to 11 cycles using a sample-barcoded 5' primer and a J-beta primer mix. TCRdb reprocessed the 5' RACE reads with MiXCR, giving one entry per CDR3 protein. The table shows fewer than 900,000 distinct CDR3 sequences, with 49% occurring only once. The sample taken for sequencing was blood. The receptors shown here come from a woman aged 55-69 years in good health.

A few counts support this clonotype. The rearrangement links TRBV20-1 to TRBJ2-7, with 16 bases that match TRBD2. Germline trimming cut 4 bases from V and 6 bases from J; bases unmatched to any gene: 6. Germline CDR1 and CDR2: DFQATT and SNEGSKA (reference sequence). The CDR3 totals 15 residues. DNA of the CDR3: TGCAGTGCTAAAAAGGGACTAGCGGGAGGGGGCGAGCAGTACTTC. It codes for CSAKKGLAGGGEQYF.

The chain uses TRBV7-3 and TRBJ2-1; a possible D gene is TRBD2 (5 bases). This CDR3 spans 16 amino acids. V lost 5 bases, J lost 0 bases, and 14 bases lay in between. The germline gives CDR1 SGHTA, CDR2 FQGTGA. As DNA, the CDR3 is TGTGCCAGCAGCCCGCAGCGGACCAGCTCCTACAATGAGCAGTTCTTC. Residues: CASSPQRTSSYNEQFF.

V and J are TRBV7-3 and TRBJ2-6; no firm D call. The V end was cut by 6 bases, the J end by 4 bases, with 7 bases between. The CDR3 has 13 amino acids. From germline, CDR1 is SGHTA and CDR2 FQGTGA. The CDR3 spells CASRTAGANVLTF. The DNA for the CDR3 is TGTGCCAGCAGGACTGCCGGGGCCAACGTCCTGACTTTC.

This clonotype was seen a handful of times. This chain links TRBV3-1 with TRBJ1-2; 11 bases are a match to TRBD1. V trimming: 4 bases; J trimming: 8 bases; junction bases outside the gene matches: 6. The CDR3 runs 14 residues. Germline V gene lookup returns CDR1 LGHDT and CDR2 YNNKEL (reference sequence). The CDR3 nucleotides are TGTGCCAGCAGCCTCCGGACAGGGGGCTCCGGCTACACCTTC. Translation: CASSLRTGGSGYTF.

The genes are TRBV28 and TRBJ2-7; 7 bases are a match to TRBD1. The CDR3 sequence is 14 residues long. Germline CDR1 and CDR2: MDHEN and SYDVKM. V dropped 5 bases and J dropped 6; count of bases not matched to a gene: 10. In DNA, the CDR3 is TGTGCCAGCAGTAACGCGGACAGGCGGTCCGAGCAGTACTTC. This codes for CASSNADRRSEQYF. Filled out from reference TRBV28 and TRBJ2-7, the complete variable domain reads DVKVTQSSRYLVKRTGEKVFLECVQDMDHENMFWYRQDPGLGLRLIYFSYDVKMKEKGDIPEGYSVSREKKERFSLILESASTNQTSMYLCASSNADRRSEQYFGPGTRLTVT.

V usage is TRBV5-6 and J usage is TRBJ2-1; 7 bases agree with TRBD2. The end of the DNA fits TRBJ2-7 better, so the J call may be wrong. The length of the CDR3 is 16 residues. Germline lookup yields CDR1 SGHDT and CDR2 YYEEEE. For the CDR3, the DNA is TGTGCCAGCAGCTCCTCTAGCGGAAGTCGCCGATACGAGCAGTACTTC. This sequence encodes CASSSSSGSRRYEQYF.

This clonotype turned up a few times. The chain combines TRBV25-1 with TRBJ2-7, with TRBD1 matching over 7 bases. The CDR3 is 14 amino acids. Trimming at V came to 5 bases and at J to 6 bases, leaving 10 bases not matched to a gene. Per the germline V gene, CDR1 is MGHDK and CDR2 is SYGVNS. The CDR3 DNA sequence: TGTGCCAGCAGTCCTAACCGGGACAGCCTCGAGCAGTACTTC. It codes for CASSPNRDSLEQYF.

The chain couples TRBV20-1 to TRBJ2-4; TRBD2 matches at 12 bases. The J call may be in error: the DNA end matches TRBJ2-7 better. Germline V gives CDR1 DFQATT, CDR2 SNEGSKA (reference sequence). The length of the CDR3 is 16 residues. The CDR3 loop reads CSARAETSGSPYEQYF. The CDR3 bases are TGCAGTGCTAGAGCCGAGACTAGCGGGAGTCCCTACGAGCAGTACTTC.

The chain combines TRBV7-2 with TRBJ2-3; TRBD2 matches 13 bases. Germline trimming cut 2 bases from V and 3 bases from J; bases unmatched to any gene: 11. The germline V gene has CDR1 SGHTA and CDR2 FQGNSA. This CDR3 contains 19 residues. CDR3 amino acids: CASSLLTSGRGLRTDTQYF. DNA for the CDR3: TGTGCCAGCAGCTTACTCACTAGCGGGAGGGGCCTAAGGACAGATACGCAGTATTTT.

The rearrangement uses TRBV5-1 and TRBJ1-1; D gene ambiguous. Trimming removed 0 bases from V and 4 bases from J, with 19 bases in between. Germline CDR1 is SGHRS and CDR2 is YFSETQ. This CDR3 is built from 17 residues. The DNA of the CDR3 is TGCGCCAGCAGCTTGGCTTATCGTGGGGAGTGGGTCACTGAAGCTTTCTTT. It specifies CASSLAYRGEWVTEAFF.

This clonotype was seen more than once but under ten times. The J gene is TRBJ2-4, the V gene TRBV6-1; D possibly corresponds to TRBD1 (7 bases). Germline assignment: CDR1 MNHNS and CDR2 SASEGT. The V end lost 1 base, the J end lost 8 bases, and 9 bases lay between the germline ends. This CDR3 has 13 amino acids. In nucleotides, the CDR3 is TGTGCCAGCAGTGAAGTCAGGGGGGACATTCAGTACTTC. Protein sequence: CASSEVRGDIQYF.

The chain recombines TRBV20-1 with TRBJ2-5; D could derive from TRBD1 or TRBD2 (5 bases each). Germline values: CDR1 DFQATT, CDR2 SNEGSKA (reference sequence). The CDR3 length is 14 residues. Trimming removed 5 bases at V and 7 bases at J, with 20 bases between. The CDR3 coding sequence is TGCAGTGCTCCGCCGGGACCCACATGGGGGACCCAGTACTTC. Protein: CSAPPGPTWGTQYF.

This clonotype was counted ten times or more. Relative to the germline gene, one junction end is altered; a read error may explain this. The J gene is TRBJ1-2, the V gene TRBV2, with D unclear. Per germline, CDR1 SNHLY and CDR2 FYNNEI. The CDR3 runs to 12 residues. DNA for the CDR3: TGTGCCAGCGGTGAACAACCCTATGGCTACACCTTC. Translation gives CASGEQPYGYTF.

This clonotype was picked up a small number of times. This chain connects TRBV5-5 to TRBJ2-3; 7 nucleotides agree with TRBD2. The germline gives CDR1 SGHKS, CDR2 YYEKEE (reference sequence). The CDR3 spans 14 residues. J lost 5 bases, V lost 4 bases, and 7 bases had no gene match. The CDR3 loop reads CASSPGLDRDTQYF. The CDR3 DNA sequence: TGTGCCAGCAGCCCCGGACTAGATAGAGATACGCAGTATTTT.

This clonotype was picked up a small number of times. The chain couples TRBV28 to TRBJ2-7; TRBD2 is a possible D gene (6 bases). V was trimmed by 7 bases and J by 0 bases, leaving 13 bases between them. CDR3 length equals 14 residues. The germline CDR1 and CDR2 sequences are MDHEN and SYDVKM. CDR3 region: CASNGGAGSYEQYF. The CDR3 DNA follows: TGTGCCAGCAACGGAGGGGCCGGCTCCTACGAGCAGTACTTC.

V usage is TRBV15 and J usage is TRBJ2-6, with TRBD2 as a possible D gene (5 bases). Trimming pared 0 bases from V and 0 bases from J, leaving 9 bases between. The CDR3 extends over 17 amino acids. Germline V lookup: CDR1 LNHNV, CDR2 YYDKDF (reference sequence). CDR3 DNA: TGTGCCACCAGCAGAGATCGAGGGTACTCTGGGGCCAACGTCCTGACTTTC. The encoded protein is CATSRDRGYSGANVLTF.

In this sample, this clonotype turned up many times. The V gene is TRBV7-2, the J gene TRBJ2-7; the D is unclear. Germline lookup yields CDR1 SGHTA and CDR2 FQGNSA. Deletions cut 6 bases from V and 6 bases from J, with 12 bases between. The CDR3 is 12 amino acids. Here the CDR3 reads CASSPLVGEQYF. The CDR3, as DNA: TGTGCCAGCAGTCCATTAGTGGGCGAGCAGTACTTC.

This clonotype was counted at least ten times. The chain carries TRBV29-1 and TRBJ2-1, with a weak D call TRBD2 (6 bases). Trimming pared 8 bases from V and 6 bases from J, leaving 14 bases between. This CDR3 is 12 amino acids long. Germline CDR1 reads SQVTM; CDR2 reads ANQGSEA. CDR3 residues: CSLSSGRNEQFF. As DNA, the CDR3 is TGCAGCTTATCAAGCGGGCGCAATGAGCAGTTCTTC.

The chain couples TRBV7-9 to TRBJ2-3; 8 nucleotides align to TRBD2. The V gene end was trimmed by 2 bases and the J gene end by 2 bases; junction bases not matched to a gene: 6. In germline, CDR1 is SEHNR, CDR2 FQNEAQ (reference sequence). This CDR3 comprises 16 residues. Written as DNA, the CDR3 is TGTGCCAGCAGCTTATTCGCGGGAGGTGACACAGATACGCAGTATTTT. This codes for CASSLFAGGDTDTQYF.

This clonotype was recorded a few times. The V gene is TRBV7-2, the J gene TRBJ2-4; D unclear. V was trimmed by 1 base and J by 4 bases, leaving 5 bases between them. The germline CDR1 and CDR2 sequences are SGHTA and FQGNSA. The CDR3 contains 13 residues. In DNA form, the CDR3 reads TGTGCCAGCAGCTTAGGTCAGAAAAACATTCAGTACTTC. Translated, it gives CASSLGQKNIQYF.

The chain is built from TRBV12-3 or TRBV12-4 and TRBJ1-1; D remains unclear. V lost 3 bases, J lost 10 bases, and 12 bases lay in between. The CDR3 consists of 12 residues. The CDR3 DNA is TGTGCCAGCAGTTTTTCCCAGACTCGAGCTTTCTTT. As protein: CASSFSQTRAFF.